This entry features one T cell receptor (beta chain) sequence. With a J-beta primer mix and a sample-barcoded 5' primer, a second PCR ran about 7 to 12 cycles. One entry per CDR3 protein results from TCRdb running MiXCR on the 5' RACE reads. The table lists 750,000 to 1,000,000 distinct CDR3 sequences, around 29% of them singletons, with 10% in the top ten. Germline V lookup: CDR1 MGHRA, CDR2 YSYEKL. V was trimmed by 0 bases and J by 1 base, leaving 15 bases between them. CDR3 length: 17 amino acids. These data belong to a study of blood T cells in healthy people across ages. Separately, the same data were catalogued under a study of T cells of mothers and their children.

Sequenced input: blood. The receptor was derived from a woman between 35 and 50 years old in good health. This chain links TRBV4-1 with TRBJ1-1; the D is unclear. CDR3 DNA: TGCGCCAGCAGCCAAGATCGGGCGGTCTCTCCGAACACTGAAGCTTTCTTT. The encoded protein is CASSQDRAVSPNTEAFF.